This T cell receptor (beta chain) was sequenced during a study of T cell responses to AZD1222 COVID-19 vaccine. The V gene end was trimmed by 4 bases and the J gene end by 0 bases; junction bases not matched to a gene: 4. CDR1 and CDR2 (germline): SGHTS, YDEGEE. The CDR3 runs to 16 residues. Clones were read by immunoSEQ multiplex PCR, and TCRdb kept only the in-frame ones, dropping some. This table has roughly 140,000 clones, around 85% appearing once. Note on this clone: The antigen is unknown.

Study results and caveats: Repertoires were obtained solely post-peak T cell response. The sample set comprised mostly white British donors with more females, and clonal diversity was possibly underestimated.

The genes are TRBV5-8 and TRBJ1-4; TRBD1 matches 9 bases. The sample here was peripheral blood, taken after recovery from COVID-19. This clonotype was obtained from an adult who had recovered from COVID-19. CDR3 loop: CASSRGQGSTNEKLFF. CDR3 coding DNA: TGTGCCAGCAGCCGCGGACAGGGGTCAACTAATGAAAAACTGTTTTTT.